One sample yielded the 17 T cell receptor beta chains listed below, sequenced in a study of shared clonotypes between healthy human individuals. TCRdb's copy holds only in-frame clones and misses some; the assay was immunoSEQ multiplex PCR. The sample carries some 95,000 clones, 65% to 70% recorded once. The sample consisted of memory CD8+ T cells sorted from blood. Subset reported: CD45RO+ cells pooled with CCR7-negative TemRA cells. Receptor source: a man aged 25 to 40 in good health.

The gene calls are TRBV5-1 and TRBJ1-1; no clear D. The germline V and J ends were trimmed by 4 bases and 1 base, with 11 bases remaining between them. This CDR3 comprises 14 residues. Germline loops: CDR1 SGHRS, CDR2 YFSETQ. The CDR3 DNA follows: TGCGCCAGCAGCACCGACCTTGGGAACACTGAAGCTTTCTTT. Its translation: CASSTDLGNTEAFF.

The chain couples TRBV6-1 to TRBJ2-7; 10 nucleotides align to TRBD1. Germline CDR1 is MNHNS and CDR2 is SASEGT. Unmatched junction bases numbered 4, after V lost 1 base and J lost 4 bases. The CDR3 has 15 amino acids. The CDR3 region is CASSEVPDRGYEQYF. DNA for the CDR3: TGTGCCAGCAGTGAAGTCCCGGACAGGGGGTACGAGCAGTACTTC.

This clone ranks as medium-sized. V and J are TRBV19 and TRBJ1-1, with a weak D call TRBD1 (5 bases). The CDR3 has 12 residues. Germline CDR1 is LNHDA and CDR2 is SQIVND (reference sequence). The CDR3 sequence: CGSGGGSTEAFF. Here the CDR3 DNA reads TGTGGTTCGGGTGGGGGGTCCACTGAAGCTTTCTTT.

This clone was detected a few times. Additional DNA sequences in this sample encode the identical CDR3. This rearrangement joins TRBV6-1 to TRBJ2-7; D uncertain. The germline gives CDR1 MNHNS, CDR2 SASEGT. The CDR3 consists of 13 residues. The V and J ends lost 2 bases and 3 bases respectively, with 8 bases between them. The DNA of the CDR3 is TGTGCCAGCAGTGAATATCGCAGCTACGAGCAGTACTTC. This gives the protein CASSEYRSYEQYF.

This chain uses TRBV5-1 with TRBJ2-1, with unresolved D. The V gene's germline CDR1 is SGHRS and CDR2 YFSETQ. V was trimmed by 2 bases and J by 8 bases, leaving 14 bases between them. The CDR3 covers 14 residues. The CDR3 nucleotides read TGCGCCAGCAGCTTAACTTCTAGTTCAGATGAGCAGTTCTTC. Encoded protein: CASSLTSSSDEQFF.

The chain has TRBV19 and TRBJ2-3, with 11 bases aligning to TRBD2. The V segment lost 1 base and the J segment 15 bases; nucleotides outside the gene matches: 12. Germline V lookup: CDR1 LNHDA, CDR2 SQIVND (reference sequence). This CDR3 is built from 15 residues. CDR3 in DNA: TGTGCCAGTAGTATAGGCCCCCTAACTAGCGGGAGAGGCTATTTT. Translating gives CASSIGPLTSGRGYF.

Here the CDR3 DNA reads TGTGCCAGCAGGGGAGTAGGCCATCAGCCCCAGCATTTT. Amino acid sequence: CASRGVGHQPQHF. The rearrangement uses TRBV27 and TRBJ1-5; D remains ambiguous. Germline V gives CDR1 MNHEY, CDR2 SMNVEV (reference sequence). This CDR3 spans 13 amino acids. Trimming took off 6 bases at V and 5 bases at J, with 11 bases between the two ends.

This clone was seen a handful of times. The J gene is TRBJ2-1, the V gene TRBV27; D is unclear. This CDR3 spans 14 amino acids. Trimming stripped 6 bases from V and 3 bases from J, with 12 bases between. Germline CDR1 and CDR2: MNHEY and SMNVEV (reference sequence). The CDR3 DNA follows: TGTGCCAGCAGGTACCAGGCGGACTACAATGAGCAGTTCTTC. It yields the protein CASRYQADYNEQFF.

This chain connects TRBV29-1 to TRBJ1-2; 8 bases agree with TRBD1. There are 12 residues in the CDR3. Germline V gives CDR1 SQVTM, CDR2 ANQGSEA. Unmatched junction bases numbered 4, after V lost 6 bases and J lost 4 bases. The CDR3 DNA reads as TGCAGCGTGACAGGGACAGGCTATGGCTACACCTTC. It translates to CSVTGTGYGYTF. Filled out from reference TRBV29-1 and TRBJ1-2, the complete variable domain reads SAVISQKPSRDICQRGTSLTIQCQVDSQVTMMFWYRQQPGQSLTLIATANQGSEATYESGFVIDKFPISRPNLTFSTLTVSNMSPEDSSIYLCSVTGTGYGYTFGSGTRLTVV.

The chain carries TRBV2 and TRBJ2-6; D might be TRBD1 (6 bases). V gave up 3 bases and J gave up 4 bases, with 10 bases separating them. The CDR3 has 15 residues. CDR1 SNHLY and CDR2 FYNNEI come from the germline V gene. The CDR3, as DNA: TGTGCCAGCAGTGAGACGGGGACAGGGGCCAACGTCCTGACTTTC. Translation: CASSETGTGANVLTF.

This clone was observed a few times. The J gene is TRBJ1-5, the V gene TRBV7-2; possible D gene TRBD1, 6 bases. The V end lost 3 bases, the J end lost 7 bases, and 10 bases lay between the germline ends. The CDR3 length is 13 residues. Germline-derived CDR1 and CDR2 are SGHTA and FQGNSA. CDR3 DNA sequence: TGTGCCAGCAGCTTGGGGGGCTGGCAGCCCCAGCATTTT. It translates to CASSLGGWQPQHF.

This clone was observed at least ten times. Other nucleotide sequences in the sample specify the same CDR3. This sequence joins TRBV7-2 and TRBJ1-5; maybe TRBD1 (5 bases). The CDR3 has 13 residues. Germline V CDR1 and CDR2: SGHTA, FQGNSA. V was trimmed by 3 bases and J by 6 bases, leaving 9 bases between them. The CDR3 spells CASSLWGSQPQHF. The CDR3 nucleotides are TGTGCCAGCAGCTTGTGGGGCAGTCAGCCCCAGCATTTT.

V is TRBV14 and J is TRBJ2-2, with D possibly being TRBD2 (5 bases). Trimming removed 1 base from V and 3 bases from J, with 6 bases in between. The CDR3 totals 14 residues. Looked up from germline, CDR1 is SGHDN and CDR2 is FVKESK. CDR3 protein: CASSQVRDTGELFF. In DNA form, the CDR3 reads TGTGCCAGCAGCCAAGTGAGGGACACCGGGGAGCTGTTTTTT.

The chain has TRBV21-1 and TRBJ2-2; the table's D call, TRBD2, has no DNA check behind it. TRBV21-1 represents a pseudogene. The CDR3 covers 17 residues. The DNA of the CDR3 is TGTGCCAGCAGCAAGAGTTTTAGAGGGCTCACTTCCGGGGAGCTGTTTTTT. Amino acids: CASSKSFRGLTSGELFF.

The chain couples TRBV19 to TRBJ1-5; 7 bases fit TRBD1. Germline lookup yields CDR1 LNHDA and CDR2 SQIVND (reference sequence). This CDR3 has 14 amino acids. J lost 7 bases, V lost 3 bases, and 6 bases had no gene match. The CDR3 bases are TGTGCCAGTAGTATTTATCAGGGGGTACAGCCCCAGCATTTT. This codes for CASSIYQGVQPQHF.

V is TRBV9 and J is TRBJ2-7; D is unresolved. Trimming cost V 4 bases and J 0 bases, with 5 bases left between them. The CDR3 spans 12 residues. Germline CDR1 reads SGDLS; CDR2 reads YYNGEE. The CDR3 protein is CASSPNSYEQYF. The CDR3 DNA is TGTGCCAGCAGCCCAAACTCCTACGAGCAGTACTTC. Using reference TRBV9 and TRBJ2-7 for the parts outside the CDR3, the full variable domain is DSGVTQTPKHLITATGQRVTLRCSPRSGDLSVYWYQQSLDQGLQFLIQYYNGEERAKGNILERFSAQQFPDLHSELNLSSLELGDSALYFCASSPNSYEQYFGPGTRLTVT.

The chain has TRBV7-2 and TRBJ2-7, with TRBD1 identical over 9 bases. The CDR3 has 15 residues. Germline V gene sequence: CDR1 SGHTA, CDR2 FQGNSA. V was pared by 4 bases and J by 7 bases, with 11 bases of the junction left unmatched. CDR3 in DNA: TGTGCCAGCAGCTACACCGGGACAGGGACGCGGGAGCAGTACTTC. Protein: CASSYTGTGTREQYF. The full variable domain, its missing parts supplied by reference TRBV7-2 and TRBJ2-7, is GAGVSQSPSNKVTEKGKDVELRCDPISGHTALYWYRQSLGQGLEFLIYFQGNSAPDKSGLPSDRFSAERTGGSVSTLTIQRTQQEDSAVYLCASSYTGTGTREQYFGPGTRLTVT.